Below are 16 T cell receptor beta chains sequenced from a single sample in a study of blood T cell repertoires in COVID-19 (dated by TCRdb to the early 2020s). Library method: the immunoSEQ multiplex PCR assay. Drawn from immuneACCESS, this table holds only the in-frame rearrangements with V and J called that TCRdb kept. Clones are partly lost; checked studies trace under half to an unresolved V gene and leave the rest unexplained. The sample contains about 420,000 clones, approximately 90% of them found a single time. The ten largest clones take up 0.8% to 0.85% of the sample. Specimen: peripheral blood. These receptors all come from a man between 18 and 29 years old with COVID-19, enrolled during active disease.

This sequence joins TRBV3-1 (or the pseudogene TRBV3-2) and TRBJ2-1, with 9 bases identical to TRBD2. Per the germline V gene, CDR1 is LGHDT and CDR2 is YNNKEL (reference sequence). V gave up 2 bases and J gave up 4 bases; unmatched junction bases: 3. This CDR3 spans 15 amino acids. For the CDR3, the DNA is TGTGCCAGCAGCCAACTAGCGGGGACATACAATGAGCAGTTCTTC. As protein: CASSQLAGTYNEQFF.

The chain is built from TRBV6-5 and TRBJ2-5; 9 bases are a match to TRBD1. CDR1 and CDR2 (germline): MNHEY, SVGAGI. The CDR3 is 14 residues long. The ends lost 3 bases at V and 4 bases at J; junction bases unmatched: 3. The CDR3 loop is CASSYRTGAETQYF. CDR3 nucleotides: TGTGCCAGCAGTTATAGGACAGGGGCAGAGACCCAGTACTTC.

The rearrangement links TRBV4-1 to TRBJ1-2; D is unclear. V was shortened by 4 bases and J by 4 bases, with 13 bases between the two germline ends. The length of the CDR3 is 14 residues. Germline V CDR1 and CDR2: MGHRA, YSYEKL. This CDR3 reads CASSPLLGGYGYTF. The CDR3 DNA is TGCGCCAGCAGCCCCTTACTGGGAGGCTATGGCTACACCTTC.

The V gene is TRBV7-9, the J gene TRBJ1-2; TRBD1 matches 7 bases. The germline gives CDR1 SEHNR, CDR2 FQNEAQ (reference sequence). The CDR3 spans 15 residues. The V gene end was trimmed by 4 bases and the J gene end by 4 bases; junction bases not matched to a gene: 9. The CDR3 region has the DNA TGTGCCAGCAGCTCACCGGGACAGTCAGCCTATGGCTACACCTTC. As protein: CASSSPGQSAYGYTF.

The chain uses TRBV6-1 and TRBJ2-3; D not certain. The V gene lost 0 bases and the J gene lost 0 bases, with 10 bases spanning the gap. The CDR3 totals 16 residues. Germline V gene lookup returns CDR1 MNHNS and CDR2 SASEGT. The CDR3 is CASSEAGGSSTDTQYF. The CDR3, as DNA: TGTGCCAGCAGTGAAGCTGGTGGCAGTAGCACAGATACGCAGTATTTT.

The chain links TRBV12-3 or TRBV12-4 to TRBJ2-5; D call uncertain. The length of the CDR3 is 13 residues. Trimming stripped 4 bases from V and 5 bases from J, with 11 bases between. Here the CDR3 DNA reads TGTGCCAGCAGTTCGGTCGTCTTGGAGACCCAGTACTTC. Translated, it gives CASSSVVLETQYF.

This clone is categorized as medium-sized. The J gene is TRBJ1-3, the V gene TRBV6-5; D may be TRBD1 (5 bases). The CDR3 contains 13 residues. Trimming pared 5 bases from V and 4 bases from J, leaving 9 bases between. The germline V gene encodes CDR1 MNHEY and CDR2 SVGAGI. Here the CDR3 reads CASSLKGGNTIYF. In DNA, the CDR3 is TGTGCCAGCAGTCTCAAGGGGGGAAACACCATATATTTT.

This chain connects TRBV3-1 (or the pseudogene TRBV3-2) to TRBJ1-4; weak D call: TRBD1 (6 bases). Deletions cut 5 bases from V and 7 bases from J, with 14 bases between. This CDR3 is built from 14 residues. CDR1 LGHDT and CDR2 YNNKEL come from the germline V gene (reference sequence). The CDR3 DNA reads as TGTGCCAGCAGCACCACAGGGATAAGTGAAAAACTGTTTTTT. This translates into CASSTTGISEKLFF.

The chain employs TRBV5-6 and TRBJ2-1; 16 bases are shared with TRBD2. Trimming removed 4 bases from V and 8 bases from J; junction bases left unmatched: 6. This CDR3 is 16 amino acids long. Germline lookup yields CDR1 SGHDT and CDR2 YYEEEE. The CDR3 region is CASSPGLAGGPYEQFF. CDR3 DNA sequence: TGTGCCAGCAGCCCGGGACTAGCGGGAGGGCCATATGAGCAGTTCTTC.

V and J are TRBV30 and TRBJ2-1, with TRBD2 matching 8 bases. CDR3 length: 15 residues. The germline V gene has CDR1 GTSNPN and CDR2 SVGIG (reference sequence). J was trimmed by 3 bases and V by 1 base; bases with no gene match: 5. The CDR3 DNA follows: TGTGCCTGGAGTGGAGGGCTAGCGGGCTACAATGAGCAGTTCTTC. It yields the protein CAWSGGLAGYNEQFF.

The chain has TRBV5-4 and TRBJ1-1, with D hard to call. V was shortened by 4 bases and J by 6 bases, with 19 bases between the two germline ends. The V gene's germline CDR1 is SGHNT and CDR2 YYREEE (reference sequence). The length of the CDR3 is 15 residues. The CDR3 protein is CASSAAREVDAEAFF. The DNA of the CDR3 is TGTGCCAGCAGCGCAGCGAGGGAGGTCGACGCTGAAGCTTTCTTT.

This clone appeared once. J is TRBJ2-3 and V is TRBV6-2 or TRBV6-3, with D tentatively TRBD2 (7 bases). The V and J ends lost 2 bases and 2 bases respectively, with 11 bases between them. The CDR3 spans 15 residues. Germline CDR1 and CDR2: MNHEY and SVGEGT. The CDR3 loop is CASSYVAGATDTQYF. CDR3 in DNA: TGTGCCAGCAGTTACGTGGCGGGGGCCACAGATACGCAGTATTTT.

In the case of this clone: One junction end disagrees with the germline gene, perhaps due to a read error. Other DNA sequences within the sample encode an identical CDR3. The V and J genes are TRBV20-1 and TRBJ2-5, with D possibly TRBD1 on 5 matching bases. The CDR3 length is 11 residues. In germline, CDR1 is DFQATT, CDR2 SNEGSKA (reference sequence). The CDR3 protein is CSARTGETQYF. DNA of the CDR3: TGCAGTGCCCGCACAGGAGAGACCCAATACTTC.

The chain carries TRBV5-4 and TRBJ2-1; tentative D call: TRBD1 (6 bases). The CDR3 is 15 residues long. V lost 5 bases to trimming and J lost 2 bases, with 14 bases between them. Germline V gene data show CDR1 as SGHNT and CDR2 as YYREEE (reference sequence). CDR3 sequence reads: CASSSPGAAYNEQFF. In nucleotides, the CDR3 is TGTGCCAGCAGTTCACCAGGGGCCGCCTACAATGAGCAGTTCTTC.

The chain uses TRBV4-2 and TRBJ2-7; no definite D call. The germline V gene encodes CDR1 LGHNA and CDR2 YNFKEQ. Trimming stripped 1 base from V and 4 bases from J, with 14 bases between. CDR3 size: 15 residues. The CDR3 loop is CASSQAQTGAYEQYF. CDR3 in DNA: TGTGCCAGCAGCCAAGCCCAAACCGGTGCGTACGAGCAGTACTTC.

The chain is built from TRBV18 and TRBJ1-1; 9 bases map to TRBD1. The V segment lost 0 bases and the J segment 0 bases; nucleotides outside the gene matches: 5. This CDR3 comprises 17 residues. Germline V CDR1 and CDR2: KGHSH, LQKENI. Written as DNA, the CDR3 is TGTGCCAGCTCACCACCGGGACAGGGAAGGATGAACACTGAAGCTTTCTTT. This translates into CASSPPGQGRMNTEAFF.